This is a list of T cell receptor beta chains from one sample in a study of T cells in Graves' hyperthyroidism and ophthalmopathy. TCRdb reprocessed the multiplex PCR reads with MiXCR, giving one entry per CDR3 protein. Of a few hundred thousand distinct CDR3 sequences in the sample, approximately 15% were seen once. The material sequenced was blood. These TCRs come from a woman aged 18-29 years with Graves' hyperthyroidism. CDR3s include the opening cysteine and the closing phenylalanine or tryptophan. D genes are given only for firm matches. Size values are once, few and many counts, or a class for expanded clones, and some rows have none.

abundance: many
d_gene: TRBD1
v_gene: TRBV30
j_gene: TRBJ1-6
CDR3aa: CAWNRDSSPLHF
CDR3nt: TGTGCCTGGAACAGGGACAGTTCACCCCTCCACTTT

abundance: many
d_gene: .
v_gene: TRBV28
j_gene: TRBJ1-1
CDR3aa: CASSFPGELNTEAFF
CDR3nt: TGTGCCAGCAGTTTCCCAGGGGAACTGAACACTGAAGCTTTCTTT

abundance: many
d_gene: .
v_gene: TRBV18
j_gene: TRBJ1-2
CDR3aa: CASSRSLQEIYGYTF
CDR3nt: TGTGCCAGCTCACGCTCCCTACAGGAGATCTATGGCTACACCTTC

abundance: .
d_gene: .
v_gene: TRBV12-5
j_gene: TRBJ1-2
CDR3aa: CASGLELEGSGYTF
CDR3nt: TGTGCTAGTGGTTTGGAATTAGAGGGATCTGGCTACACCTTC

abundance: .
d_gene: .
v_gene: TRBV7-9
j_gene: TRBJ1-1
CDR3aa: CASSLVGFSGARNTEAFF
CDR3nt: TGTGCCAGCAGCTTAGTGGGGTTCTCAGGGGCCCGCAACACTGAAGCTTTCTTT

abundance: .
d_gene: .
v_gene: TRBV12-3/TRBV12-4
j_gene: TRBJ2-3
CDR3aa: CASSFESGTDTQYF
CDR3nt: TGTGCCAGCAGTTTTGAGTCAGGCACAGATACGCAGTATTTT

abundance: many
d_gene: TRBD2
v_gene: TRBV6-5
j_gene: TRBJ2-1
CDR3aa: CASSYSVSGSSNEQFF
CDR3nt: TGTGCCAGCAGTTACTCCGTCAGCGGGAGTAGCAATGAGCAGTTCTTC

abundance: many
d_gene: .
v_gene: TRBV3-1
j_gene: TRBJ1-1
CDR3aa: CASSQDRRPLNTEAFF
CDR3nt: TGTGCCAGCAGCCAAGATCGCCGACCTCTGAACACTGAAGCTTTCTTT

abundance: many
d_gene: .
v_gene: TRBV7-2
j_gene: TRBJ1-2
CDR3aa: CASSLVLRGYTF
CDR3nt: TGTGCCAGCAGCTTAGTCCTGAGGGGCTACACCTTC

abundance: .
d_gene: .
v_gene: TRBV28
j_gene: TRBJ1-5
CDR3aa: CASSLGGRVSNQPQHF
CDR3nt: TGTGCCAGCAGTTTGGGGGGCAGGGTTAGCAATCAGCCCCAGCATTTT

abundance: few
d_gene: TRBD2
v_gene: TRBV4-1
j_gene: TRBJ2-5
CDR3aa: CASSQGGRGLETQYF
CDR3nt: TGCGCCAGCAGCCAGGGCGGGAGGGGGTTGGAGACCCAGTACTTC

abundance: once
d_gene: .
v_gene: TRBV12-5
j_gene: TRBJ1-2
CDR3aa: CASALDINYGYTF
CDR3nt: TGTGCTAGTGCGCTCGACATCAACTATGGCTACACCTTC

abundance: many
d_gene: TRBD1
v_gene: TRBV18
j_gene: TRBJ1-5
CDR3aa: CASSLSTGGIQPQHF
CDR3nt: TGTGCCAGCTCACTTTCGACAGGGGGCATCCAGCCCCAGCATTTT

abundance: many
d_gene: TRBD2
v_gene: TRBV18
j_gene: TRBJ2-5
CDR3aa: CASSPPTSGYQETQYF
CDR3nt: TGTGCCAGCTCACCACCGACTAGCGGGTACCAAGAGACCCAGTACTTC

abundance: many
d_gene: TRBD1
v_gene: TRBV5-1
j_gene: TRBJ1-5
CDR3aa: CASRLGTGPNQPQHF
CDR3nt: TGCGCCAGCAGACTCGGGACAGGCCCGAATCAGCCCCAGCATTTT

abundance: .
d_gene: .
v_gene: TRBV5-1
j_gene: TRBJ2-4
CDR3aa: CASSTTGSGTLFENIQYF
CDR3nt: TGCGCCAGCAGCACGACAGGGAGCGGGACCCTCTTCGAAAACATTCAGTACTTC

abundance: .
d_gene: TRBD2
v_gene: TRBV7-2
j_gene: TRBJ2-3
CDR3aa: CASTIAGDTDTQYF
CDR3nt: TGTGCCAGCACCATAGCGGGAGACACAGATACGCAGTATTTT

abundance: many
d_gene: .
v_gene: TRBV12-3/TRBV12-4
j_gene: TRBJ1-2
CDR3aa: CASSFPSREGESGGYTF
CDR3nt: TGTGCCAGCAGTTTCCCCTCCCGGGAGGGGGAAAGCGGTGGCTACACCTTC

abundance: .
d_gene: TRBD2
v_gene: TRBV3-1
j_gene: TRBJ2-1
CDR3aa: CASSQGLALYNEQFF
CDR3nt: TGTGCCAGCAGCCAAGGACTAGCCCTCTACAATGAGCAGTTCTTC

abundance: many
d_gene: .
v_gene: TRBV11-3
j_gene: TRBJ2-2
CDR3aa: CASSFSFSGELFF
CDR3nt: TGTGCCAGCAGCTTTTCTTTTTCCGGGGAGCTGTTTTTT

abundance: few
d_gene: TRBD1
v_gene: TRBV10-3
j_gene: TRBJ1-5
CDR3aa: CAIGGQGVQPQHF
CDR3nt: TGTGCCATCGGCGGCCAGGGGGTGCAGCCCCAGCATTTT

abundance: .
d_gene: .
v_gene: TRBV6-1
j_gene: TRBJ1-1
CDR3aa: CASSERRTEAFF
CDR3nt: TGTGCCAGCAGTGAAAGGAGGACTGAAGCTTTCTTT

abundance: .
d_gene: TRBD2
v_gene: TRBV6-2/TRBV6-3
j_gene: TRBJ2-7
CDR3aa: CASSSWVAGEQYF
CDR3nt: TGTGCCAGCAGTTCTTGGGTAGCGGGCGAGCAGTACTTC

abundance: many
d_gene: .
v_gene: TRBV3-1
j_gene: TRBJ2-4
CDR3aa: CASSQDPNVQNIQYF
CDR3nt: TGTGCCAGCAGCCAAGACCCTAATGTGCAAAACATTCAGTACTTC

abundance: many
d_gene: .
v_gene: TRBV28
j_gene: TRBJ2-7
CDR3aa: CASSLPSGLSYEQYF
CDR3nt: TGTGCCAGCAGTTTACCCTCAGGGCTCTCCTACGAGCAGTACTTC

abundance: few
d_gene: .
v_gene: TRBV20-1
j_gene: TRBJ2-7
CDR3aa: CSARPPGQGLREQYF
CDR3nt: TGCAGTGCTAGACCACCGGGACAAGGGCTACGGGAGCAGTACTTC

abundance: .
d_gene: TRBD2
v_gene: TRBV5-1
j_gene: TRBJ2-1
CDR3aa: CASSTAGGGTPGSSYNEQFF
CDR3nt: TGCGCCAGCAGCACCGCCGGGGGGGGGACCCCTGGGAGCTCCTACAATGAGCAGTTCTTC

abundance: many
d_gene: TRBD2
v_gene: TRBV2
j_gene: TRBJ2-1
CDR3aa: CASSELLTSGTPVDEQFF
CDR3nt: TGTGCCAGCAGTGAACTCTTGACTAGCGGGACCCCAGTCGATGAGCAGTTCTTC

abundance: many
d_gene: TRBD1
v_gene: TRBV12-3/TRBV12-4
j_gene: TRBJ1-3
CDR3aa: CASSRGQGASGNTIYF
CDR3nt: TGTGCCAGCAGTAGGGGACAGGGGGCCTCTGGAAACACCATATATTTT

abundance: many
d_gene: TRBD1
v_gene: TRBV20-1
j_gene: TRBJ2-1
CDR3aa: CSARGDRGLNEQFF
CDR3nt: TGCAGTGCTAGAGGGGACAGGGGGCTCAATGAGCAGTTCTTC

abundance: many
d_gene: .
v_gene: TRBV5-1
j_gene: TRBJ1-1
CDR3aa: CASSFGQGLDAFF
CDR3nt: TGCGCCAGCAGCTTTGGGCAGGGACTTGACGCTTTCTTT

abundance: few
d_gene: .
v_gene: TRBV5-1
j_gene: TRBJ2-1
CDR3aa: CASSLVSLPYNEQFF
CDR3nt: TGCGCCAGCAGCTTGGTTTCTCTTCCCTACAATGAGCAGTTCTTC

abundance: many
d_gene: .
v_gene: TRBV19
j_gene: TRBJ2-3
CDR3aa: CASSIGLADTQYF
CDR3nt: TGTGCCAGTAGTATAGGCTTAGCAGATACGCAGTATTTT

abundance: many
d_gene: .
v_gene: TRBV7-3
j_gene: TRBJ2-2
CDR3aa: CASSRGTGNTGELFF
CDR3nt: TGTGCCAGCAGCAGGGGGACGGGGAACACCGGGGAGCTGTTTTTT

abundance: many
d_gene: .
v_gene: TRBV19
j_gene: TRBJ1-5
CDR3aa: CASSIQGYSNQPQHF
CDR3nt: TGTGCCAGTAGTATCCAGGGCTATAGCAATCAGCCCCAGCATTTT

abundance: many
d_gene: TRBD1
v_gene: TRBV7-9
j_gene: TRBJ1-2
CDR3aa: CASSYGTGYYGYTF
CDR3nt: TGTGCCAGCAGCTACGGGACAGGATACTATGGCTACACCTTC

abundance: many
d_gene: .
v_gene: TRBV10-3
j_gene: TRBJ1-5
CDR3aa: CAISESQGVNQPQHF
CDR3nt: TGTGCCATCAGTGAGTCACAGGGTGTCAATCAGCCCCAGCATTTT

abundance: .
d_gene: .
v_gene: TRBV19
j_gene: TRBJ1-1
CDR3aa: CASSIPGTEAFF
CDR3nt: TGTGCCAGTAGTATACCGGGAACTGAAGCTTTCTTT

abundance: .
d_gene: .
v_gene: TRBV20-1
j_gene: TRBJ2-5
CDR3aa: CSARGTLAEYQETQYF
CDR3nt: TGCAGTGCTAGAGGGACCTTAGCGGAGTACCAAGAGACCCAGTACTTC

abundance: many
d_gene: .
v_gene: TRBV7-9
j_gene: TRBJ2-1
CDR3aa: CASSLRVDEQFF
CDR3nt: TGTGCCAGCAGCCTGAGGGTGGATGAGCAGTTCTTC

abundance: few
d_gene: TRBD2
v_gene: TRBV19
j_gene: TRBJ2-3
CDR3aa: CASSSDSGRGTDTQYF
CDR3nt: TGTGCCAGTAGTAGCGATAGCGGGAGAGGAACAGATACGCAGTATTTT

abundance: .
d_gene: .
v_gene: TRBV20-1
j_gene: TRBJ1-6
CDR3aa: CSARDRGRSGDSPLHF
CDR3nt: TGCAGTGCTAGAGATAGGGGACGCAGTGGTGATTCACCCCTCCACTTT

abundance: few
d_gene: .
v_gene: TRBV25-1
j_gene: TRBJ2-5
CDR3aa: CASSELSGIETQYF
CDR3nt: TGTGCCAGCAGTGAATTGTCAGGGATCGAGACCCAGTACTTC

abundance: few
d_gene: TRBD1
v_gene: TRBV20-1
j_gene: TRBJ2-7
CDR3aa: CSARVPRDSENYEQYF
CDR3nt: TGCAGTGCTAGAGTTCCCCGGGACAGTGAAAACTACGAGCAGTACTTC

abundance: many
d_gene: .
v_gene: TRBV2
j_gene: TRBJ2-3
CDR3aa: CASSLTRYTDTQYF
CDR3nt: TGTGCCAGCAGTTTAACTAGATATACAGATACGCAGTATTTT

abundance: many
d_gene: .
v_gene: TRBV5-1
j_gene: TRBJ2-2
CDR3aa: CASSLGDFSNTGELFF
CDR3nt: TGCGCCAGCAGCTTGGGGGACTTCTCAAACACCGGGGAGCTGTTTTTT

abundance: few
d_gene: .
v_gene: TRBV24-1
j_gene: TRBJ2-3
CDR3aa: CANPGVADTQYF
CDR3nt: TGTGCCAACCCAGGGGTTGCAGATACGCAGTATTTT

abundance: .
d_gene: TRBD2
v_gene: TRBV6-9
j_gene: TRBJ2-1
CDR3aa: CASSYGSGIRFF
CDR3nt: TGTGCCAGCAGTTACGGTAGCGGGATTCGGTTCTTC

abundance: many
d_gene: .
v_gene: TRBV12-5
j_gene: TRBJ2-1
CDR3aa: CASGLILADYNEQFF
CDR3nt: TGTGCTAGTGGTTTGATACTAGCAGATTACAATGAGCAGTTCTTC

abundance: many
d_gene: .
v_gene: TRBV7-2
j_gene: TRBJ2-2
CDR3aa: CASSPGFSQTGELFF
CDR3nt: TGTGCCAGCAGCCCCGGGTTCTCACAAACCGGGGAGCTGTTTTTT

abundance: .
d_gene: .
v_gene: TRBV30
j_gene: TRBJ2-1
CDR3aa: CAWTHTLDEQFF
CDR3nt: TGTGCCTGGACCCACACACTCGATGAGCAGTTCTTC

abundance: .
d_gene: .
v_gene: TRBV18
j_gene: TRBJ2-5
CDR3aa: CASSPPSTSETQYF
CDR3nt: TGTGCCAGCTCACCTCCAAGCACCTCGGAGACCCAGTACTTC

abundance: many
d_gene: TRBD1
v_gene: TRBV12-3/TRBV12-4
j_gene: TRBJ1-2
CDR3aa: CASSFLTGGNYGYTF
CDR3nt: TGTGCCAGCAGTTTTTTGACAGGGGGCAACTATGGCTACACCTTC